This T cell receptor (beta chain) was recorded in a study of metastatic and nonmetastatic thyroid tumors. The study, taken as a whole, reports: For both blood and tumor, malignant thyroid tumors reportedly showed significantly higher TCR beta diversity than benign nodules did.

Looked up from germline, CDR1 is SGHDN and CDR2 is FVKESK. CDR3 size: 16 residues. With 3 bases removed from V and 0 bases from J, the gap between germline ends came to 12 bases. Patients underwent thyroid surgery, and none had received any treatment before it. On this clone itself: What it binds is not known.

TCRdb reprocessed the PCR reads via MiXCR. The data show tens of thousands of clones, with 25% to 35% seen just once and approximately 16% held by the top ten. The chain uses TRBV14 and TRBJ2-1, with a weak D call TRBD2 (6 bases). This TCR was sampled from a female donor with papillary thyroid cancer or a benign thyroid nodule (not recorded which). Some clones in this sample may be carry-over from other donors' samples. The sequenced sample was blood. The CDR3 coding sequence is TGTGCCAGCAGCCAGAGAGGACTAAGCTCCTACAATGAGCAGTTCTTC. This gives the protein CASSQRGLSSYNEQFF.